This T cell receptor beta chain emerged from a study of T cell responses to AZD1222 COVID-19 vaccine (dated by TCRdb to 2020 to 2023). Regarding the research as a whole: Because spike-specific TCR depth and breadth did not differ between the two schedules, AZD1222 recipients who got a second dose at roughly 4 weeks were pooled with those who got a second dose at roughly 12 weeks. A total of approximately 230 trial participants underwent TCR sequencing, of whom roughly 210 received two doses of AZD1222 and roughly 25 received two doses of the MenACWY control vaccine. Enrollment into the trials was organized by age into subgroups of 18-55, 56-69 and 70-plus years, and those subgroups contained roughly 150, 30 and 60 TCR-sequenced participants, respectively. Overall study outcomes, separate from this receptor: In the small 56-69-year group, the increase in depth fell short of significance, most likely because of low power. Epitopes outside the regions mutated in the B.1.351 and B.1.1.7 variants were reportedly recognized by nearly half of the unique spike-specific TCRs. The whole spike protein was spanned by vaccine-associated CD4 TCRs, and dominant responses were seen in regions 160-218 and 743-854. Most participants were white British and females outnumbered males, and the authors suggested that clonal diversity may have been underestimated. Only six AZD1222 recipients were SARS-CoV-2 seropositive at baseline, limiting conclusions about previously exposed vaccinees. No day 14 peak-response samples were available, so repertoires were characterized only after the peak T cell response. After two AZD1222 doses, both the breadth and the depth of spike-specific TCRs were significantly higher than at day 0 and than in MenACWY recipients.

Comment on this clone: There is no known antigen for this receptor. No much larger clonotype is one base removed from it; base qualities were not supplied.

The CDR3 regions of human TCRbeta chains were analyzed by immunosequencing. Concerning the study's data processing: Repertoire TCRs were checked for matches against a reference library of SARS-CoV-2-specific TCRs that had been generated using the MIRA antigen-specificity platform. Breadth meant the fraction of unique TCRs that were SARS-CoV-2-associated, whereas depth meant the fraction of total T cells that were SARS-CoV-2-associated. Using the MIRA data, each spike-specific TCR was mapped to the spike region that the TCR reacts to and placed in a CD4 or CD8 class. Log10-transformed breadth and depth values were compared by one-way ANOVA with Sidak's multiple comparisons tests. TCRdb's version of the immuneACCESS table is confined to in-frame rearrangements and falls short of the full clone set. An unresolved V gene accounts for under half of the shortfall where checked; the remainder is of unknown origin. The V and J calls and clone size were taken over from that table, and D and trimming were inferred from the DNA. The sample contains over 100,000 clones, roughly 90% of them found a single time. Approximately 4.9% of the sample rests with the top ten.

This specimen's time point label, interpreted: baseline before first vaccination. Vaccinee samples were obtained from the UK trials COV001 and COV002, which included a single-blind randomized controlled phase 2/3 trial of AZD1222 (ChAdOx1 nCoV-19) in healthy adults. For TCRbeta chain sequencing, PBMC samples from trial participants were taken at day 0 and at day 28 after the second dose. The V end loses 2 bases and the J end loses 1 base, and a stretch of 2 bases separates them. There are 12 amino acids in the CDR3, from cysteine to phenylalanine inclusive. Left in the record is the CDR3 DNA by itself, 36 bases read in frame from the first base. CDR1 and CDR2 are drawn from the germline V gene (reference sequence): LGHDT, YNNKEL.

Sequencing used peripheral blood, obtained on day 0 of AZD1222 vaccination. The chain joins TRBV3-1 (or the pseudogene TRBV3-2) to TRBJ1-1; the D gene cannot be named for sure. The clonotype was recovered from an adult in good health. The sequenced DNA: TGTGCCAGCAGCCAATCGAACACTGAAGCTTTCTTT. Translated, this gives CASSQSNTEAFF.